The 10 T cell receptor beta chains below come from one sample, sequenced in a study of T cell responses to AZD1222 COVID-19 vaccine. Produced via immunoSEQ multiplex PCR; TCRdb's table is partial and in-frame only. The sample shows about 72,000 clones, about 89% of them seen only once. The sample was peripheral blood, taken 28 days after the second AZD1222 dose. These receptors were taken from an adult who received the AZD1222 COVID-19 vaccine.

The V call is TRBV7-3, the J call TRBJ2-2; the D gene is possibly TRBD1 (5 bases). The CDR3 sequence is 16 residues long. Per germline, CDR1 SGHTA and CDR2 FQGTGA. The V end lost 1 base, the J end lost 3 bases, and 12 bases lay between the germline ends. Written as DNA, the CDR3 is TGTGCCAGCAGCTTAAAGGGCAGGGCGGACACCGGGGAGCTGTTTTTT. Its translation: CASSLKGRADTGELFF.

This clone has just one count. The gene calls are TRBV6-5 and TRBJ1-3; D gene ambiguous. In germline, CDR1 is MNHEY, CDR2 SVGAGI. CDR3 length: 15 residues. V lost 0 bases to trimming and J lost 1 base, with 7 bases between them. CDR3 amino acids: CASSYSTRSGNTIYF. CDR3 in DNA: TGTGCCAGCAGTTACTCGACCCGGTCTGGAAACACCATATATTTT.

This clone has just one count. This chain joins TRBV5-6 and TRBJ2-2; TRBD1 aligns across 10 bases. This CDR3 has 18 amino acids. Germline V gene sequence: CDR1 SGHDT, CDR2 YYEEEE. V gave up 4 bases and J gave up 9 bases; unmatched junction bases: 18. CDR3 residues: CASSHRDRGSLRVRELFF. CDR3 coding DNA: TGTGCCAGCAGCCACCGGGACAGGGGCAGTCTCCGAGTCCGGGAGCTGTTTTTT.

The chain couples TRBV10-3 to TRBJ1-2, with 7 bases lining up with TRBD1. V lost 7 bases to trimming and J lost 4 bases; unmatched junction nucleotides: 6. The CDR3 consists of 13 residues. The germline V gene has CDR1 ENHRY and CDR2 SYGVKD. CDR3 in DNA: TGTGCCATCATCGGCCAGGGGGGCTATGGCTACACCTTC. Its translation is CAIIGQGGYGYTF.

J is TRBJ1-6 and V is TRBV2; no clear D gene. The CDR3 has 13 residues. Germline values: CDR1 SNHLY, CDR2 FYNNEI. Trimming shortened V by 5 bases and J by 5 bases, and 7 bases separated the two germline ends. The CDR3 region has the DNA TGTGCCAGCAGTTTGTCAGATAATTCACCCCTCCACTTT. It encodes CASSLSDNSPLHF.

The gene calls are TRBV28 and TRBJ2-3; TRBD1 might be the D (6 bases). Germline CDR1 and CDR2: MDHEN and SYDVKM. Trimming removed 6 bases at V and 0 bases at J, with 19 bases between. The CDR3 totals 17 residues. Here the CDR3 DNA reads TGTGCCAGCAGGTTACAGGGACCCGAGACTAGCACAGATACGCAGTATTTT. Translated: CASRLQGPETSTDTQYF.

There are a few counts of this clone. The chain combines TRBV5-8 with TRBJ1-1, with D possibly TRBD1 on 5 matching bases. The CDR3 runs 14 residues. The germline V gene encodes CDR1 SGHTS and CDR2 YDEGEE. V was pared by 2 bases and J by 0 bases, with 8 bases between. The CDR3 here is CASSFGDLNTEAFF. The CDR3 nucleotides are TGTGCCAGCAGCTTTGGGGACTTGAACACTGAAGCTTTCTTT.

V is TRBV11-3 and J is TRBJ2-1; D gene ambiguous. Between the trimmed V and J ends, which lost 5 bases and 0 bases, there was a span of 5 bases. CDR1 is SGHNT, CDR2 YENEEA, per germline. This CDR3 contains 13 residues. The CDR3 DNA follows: TGTGCCAGCAGCCCGAGCTCCTACAATGAGCAGTTCTTC. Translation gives CASSPSSYNEQFF.

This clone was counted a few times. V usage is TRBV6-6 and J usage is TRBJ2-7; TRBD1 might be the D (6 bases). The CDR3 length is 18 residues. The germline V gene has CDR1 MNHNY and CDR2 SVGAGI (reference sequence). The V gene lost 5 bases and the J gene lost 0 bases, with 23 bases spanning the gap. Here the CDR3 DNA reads TGTGCCAGCAGTCCGTCGGTTCGACGGACAGCCTCCTCCTACGAGCAGTACTTC. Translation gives CASSPSVRRTASSYEQYF.

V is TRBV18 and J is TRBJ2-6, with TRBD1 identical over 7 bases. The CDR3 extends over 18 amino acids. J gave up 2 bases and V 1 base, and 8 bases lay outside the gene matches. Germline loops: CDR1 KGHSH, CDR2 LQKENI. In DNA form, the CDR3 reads TGTGCCAGCTCACCACTTACAGGGGTGGGAGCTGGGGCCAACGTCCTGACTTTC. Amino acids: CASSPLTGVGAGANVLTF.